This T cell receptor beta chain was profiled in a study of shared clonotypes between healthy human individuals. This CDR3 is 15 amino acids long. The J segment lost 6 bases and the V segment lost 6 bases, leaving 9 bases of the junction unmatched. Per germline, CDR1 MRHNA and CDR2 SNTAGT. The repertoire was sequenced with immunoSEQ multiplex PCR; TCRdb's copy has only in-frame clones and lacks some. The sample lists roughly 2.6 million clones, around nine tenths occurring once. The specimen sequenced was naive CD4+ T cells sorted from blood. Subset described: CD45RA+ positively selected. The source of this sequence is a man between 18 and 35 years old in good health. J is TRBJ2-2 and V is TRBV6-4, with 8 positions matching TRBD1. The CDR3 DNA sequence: TGTGCCAGCAGACCGACAGGGGAGGTATCCGGGGAGCTGTTTTTT. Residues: CASRPTGEVSGELFF.